There are many counts of the clone carrying this T cell receptor (beta chain). What it binds is unknown. The germline V gene encodes CDR1 SGHDT and CDR2 YYEEEE. Trimming removed 4 bases at V and 6 bases at J, with 9 bases between. This CDR3 is 12 amino acids long. Time point meaning: patch test 1, 2 weeks after DPC sensitization. The treatment denotes: therapeutic diphenylcyclopropenone sensitization with weekly scalp DPC. In the source study's methods: Counts of TCRs in each sample centred on a median of roughly 89,000 and extended from around 25,000 to 690,000. TCRdb re-derived calls from the RACE reads in MiXCR, one entry per CDR3 protein. The V and J calls come from TCRdb's annotation, not from the publication. The sample has fewer than 100,000 distinct CDR3 sequences; 9.5% to 15% are singletons. This sample is part of a study of human T cells and chemical hapten exposure. Whole-study context: During the roughly 24-week study period, patients had diphenylcyclopropenone applied to the scalp every week. The patients were mostly female; they had alopecia areata, totalis or universalis.

Points from the study as a whole: Alopecia in the donors means their immune response may deviate from healthy people's.

The TCR was taken from a woman aged 40 to 50 with alopecia areata. Some clones in this sample may be carry-over from other donors' samples. The sample consisted of whole blood, taken in connection with sensitization to the hapten diphenylcyclopropenone (DPC). The chain couples TRBV5-6 to TRBJ2-3; D is uncertain. CDR3 DNA sequence: TGTGCCAGCAGCCCCTTGCATGATACGCAGTATTTT. It yields the protein CASSPLHDTQYF.